The present entry profiles one TCR beta chain with its context. Antigen unknown. The entry originates in a study of glioma-infiltrating T cells. General observations from the study: Tissue-blood divergence was below expectation in non-neoplastic patients, above in gliomas.

The iRepertoire nested amplicon-rescue multiplex PCR amplified TCR alpha and beta CDR3s from RNA. TCRdb called the multiplex PCR reads again in MiXCR, with one record for every CDR3 protein. Among 150,000 to 200,000 distinct CDR3 sequences listed, under 55% were seen once. The trim removed 3 bases at V and 3 bases at J, leaving 7 bases unmatched. The CDR3 is made up of 15 amino acids. CDR1 is SGHTA, CDR2 FQGNSA, per germline. The sequence was collected from a human donor with low-grade glioma or glioblastoma, undergoing nonglioma brain surgery, or in good health (not recorded which). J is TRBJ2-7 and V is TRBV7-2, with 8 bases that match TRBD2. Sequenced sample: glioma tissue, nonneoplastic brain tissue, or PBMCs (not recorded which). The CDR3 region is CASSFGSGAHYEQYF. In DNA form, the CDR3 reads TGTGCCAGCAGCTTTGGTAGCGGGGCCCACTACGAGCAGTACTTC.